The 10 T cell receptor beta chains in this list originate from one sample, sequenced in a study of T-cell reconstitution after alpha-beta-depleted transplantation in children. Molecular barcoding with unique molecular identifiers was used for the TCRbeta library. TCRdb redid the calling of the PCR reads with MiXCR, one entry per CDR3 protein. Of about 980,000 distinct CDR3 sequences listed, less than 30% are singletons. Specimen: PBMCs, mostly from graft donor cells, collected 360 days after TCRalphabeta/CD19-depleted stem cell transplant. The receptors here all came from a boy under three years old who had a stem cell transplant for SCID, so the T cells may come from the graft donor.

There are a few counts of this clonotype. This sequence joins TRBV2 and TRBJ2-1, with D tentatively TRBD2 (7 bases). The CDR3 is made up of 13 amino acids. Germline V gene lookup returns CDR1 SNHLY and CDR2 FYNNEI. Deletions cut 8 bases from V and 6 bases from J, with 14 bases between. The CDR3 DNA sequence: TGTGCCAGCGGGGGGGCAGTCTTCAATGAGCAGTTCTTC. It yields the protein CASGGAVFNEQFF.

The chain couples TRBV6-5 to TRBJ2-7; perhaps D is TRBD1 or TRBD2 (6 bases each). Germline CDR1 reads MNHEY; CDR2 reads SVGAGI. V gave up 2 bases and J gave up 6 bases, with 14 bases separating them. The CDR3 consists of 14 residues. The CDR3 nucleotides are TGTGCCAGCAGTTACGCGATGGAGGGGGGCGAGCAGTACTTC. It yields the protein CASSYAMEGGEQYF.

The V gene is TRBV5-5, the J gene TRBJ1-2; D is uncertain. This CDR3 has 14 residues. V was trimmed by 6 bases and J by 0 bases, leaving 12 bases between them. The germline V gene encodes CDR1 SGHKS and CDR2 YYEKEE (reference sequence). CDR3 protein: CASTSGRANYGYTF. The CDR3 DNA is TGTGCCAGCACCTCCGGACGGGCTAACTATGGCTACACCTTC. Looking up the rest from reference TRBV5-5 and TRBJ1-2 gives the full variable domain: DAGVTQSPTHLIKTRGQQVTLRCSPISGHKSVSWYQQVLGQGPQFIFQYYEKEERGRGNFPDRFSARQFPNYSSELNVNALLLGDSALYLCASTSGRANYGYTFGSGTRLTVV.

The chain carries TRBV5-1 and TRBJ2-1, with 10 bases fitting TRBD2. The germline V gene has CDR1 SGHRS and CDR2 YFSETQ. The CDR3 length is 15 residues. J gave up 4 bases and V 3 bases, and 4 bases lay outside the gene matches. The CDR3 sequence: CASSYGLAEYNEQFF. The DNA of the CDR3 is TGCGCCAGCAGCTATGGACTAGCGGAGTACAATGAGCAGTTCTTC.

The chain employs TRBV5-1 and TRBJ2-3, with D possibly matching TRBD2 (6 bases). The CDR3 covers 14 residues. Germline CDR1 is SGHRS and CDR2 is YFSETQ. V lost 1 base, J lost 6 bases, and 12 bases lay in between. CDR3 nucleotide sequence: TGCGCCAGCAGCTTGCGAAGGCTAGCGGATACGCAGTATTTT. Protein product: CASSLRRLADTQYF. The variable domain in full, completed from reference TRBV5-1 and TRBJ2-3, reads KAGVTQTPRYLIKTRGQQVTLSCSPISGHRSVSWYQQTPGQGLQFLFEYFSETQRNKGNFPGRFSGRQFSNSRSEMNVSTLELGDSALYLCASSLRRLADTQYFGPGTRLTVL.

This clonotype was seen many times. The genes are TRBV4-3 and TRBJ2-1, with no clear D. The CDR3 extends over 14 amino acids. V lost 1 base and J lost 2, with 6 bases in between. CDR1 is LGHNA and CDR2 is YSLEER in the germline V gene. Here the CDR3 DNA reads TGCGCCAGCAGCCAAGCTAGGACCTACAATGAGCAGTTCTTC. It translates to CASSQARTYNEQFF.

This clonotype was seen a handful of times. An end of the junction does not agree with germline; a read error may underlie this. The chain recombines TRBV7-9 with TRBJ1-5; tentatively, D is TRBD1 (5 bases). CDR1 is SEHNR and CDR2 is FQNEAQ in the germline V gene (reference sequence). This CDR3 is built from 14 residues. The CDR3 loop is CASSSEGPNRPQHF. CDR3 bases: TGTGCCAGCAGCTCTGAGGGACCTAATCGGCCCCAGCATTTT.

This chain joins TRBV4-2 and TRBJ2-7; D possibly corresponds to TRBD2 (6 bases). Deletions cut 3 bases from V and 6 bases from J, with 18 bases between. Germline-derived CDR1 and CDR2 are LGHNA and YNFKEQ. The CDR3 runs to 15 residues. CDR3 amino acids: CASSQSSGPTGEQYF. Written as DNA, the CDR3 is TGTGCCAGCAGCCAGTCAAGCGGGCCCACGGGCGAGCAGTACTTC.

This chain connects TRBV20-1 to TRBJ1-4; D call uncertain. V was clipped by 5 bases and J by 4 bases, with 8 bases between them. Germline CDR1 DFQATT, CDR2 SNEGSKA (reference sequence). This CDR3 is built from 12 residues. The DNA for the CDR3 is TGCAGTGCTGCCGCGAGTAATGAAAAACTGTTTTTT. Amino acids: CSAAASNEKLFF.

The DNA for the CDR3 is TGTGCCAGCAGCTTACATCGTTGGGGACTAGCGGGGACCGGGGAGCTGTTTTTT. As protein: CASSLHRWGLAGTGELFF. The chain combines TRBV11-1 with TRBJ2-2; 13 positions match TRBD2. CDR3 length: 18 residues. Per germline, CDR1 SGHAT and CDR2 FQDESV (reference sequence). Unmatched junction bases numbered 8, after V lost 2 bases and J lost 5 bases.